The source of this T cell receptor (beta chain) is a study of regulatory T cells in long-lasting Graves disease. Study-wide points: Newly diagnosed patients shared approximately 1,000 public clonotypes; persistent patients shared approximately 2,900. It is possible that accuracy was reduced by the small size of the sample. Investigators studied peripheral blood only, not thyroid tissue.

Construction of the TCR beta libraries employed iRepertoire HTBI primers in conjunction with Arm-PCR of CDR3 regions. TCRdb passed the multiplex PCR reads through MiXCR, listing each CDR3 protein once. This sample yields roughly 490,000 distinct CDR3 sequences, of which about 22% are seen a single time; about an eighth belongs to the top ten. Sample time point: persistent/refractory GD, antithyroid drugs over 5 years with positive TRAb. From RNA extracted from PBMCs, the TCR library was made. Patients were from an endocrinology department in Xi'an, China. This clonotype was found a few times. Its antigen remains unidentified. Germline V gene lookup returns CDR1 SGHNT and CDR2 YYREEE (reference sequence). This CDR3 has 16 residues. Trimming shortened V by 4 bases and J by 3 bases, and 19 bases separated the two germline ends.

The clonotype originates from a female donor with Graves disease. Sequenced material: peripheral blood mononuclear cells (PBMCs), taken when the disease was refractory, from a patient treated with antithyroid drugs. The rearrangement joins TRBV5-4 to TRBJ1-2; D is perhaps TRBD1 (5 bases). The CDR3: CASSPPWSRDDYGYTF. The CDR3 DNA reads TGTGCCAGCAGCCCTCCTTGGTCTCGGGACGACTATGGCTACACCTTC. The entire variable domain, with the rest obtained from reference TRBV5-4 and TRBJ1-2, is as follows: ETGVTQSPTHLIKTRGQQVTLRCSSQSGHNTVSWYQQALGQGPQFIFQYYREEENGRGNFPPRFSGLQFPNYSSELNVNALELDDSALYLCASSPPWSRDDYGYTFGSGTRLTVV.